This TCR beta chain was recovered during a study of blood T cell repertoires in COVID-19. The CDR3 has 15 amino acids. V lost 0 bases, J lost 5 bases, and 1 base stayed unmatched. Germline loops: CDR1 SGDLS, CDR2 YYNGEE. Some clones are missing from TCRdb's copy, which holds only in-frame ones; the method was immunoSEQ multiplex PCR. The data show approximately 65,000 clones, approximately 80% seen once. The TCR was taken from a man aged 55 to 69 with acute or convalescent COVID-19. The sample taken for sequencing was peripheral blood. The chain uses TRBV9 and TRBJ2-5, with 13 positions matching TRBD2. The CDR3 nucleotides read TGTGCCAGCAGCGTAGGGACTAGCGGGAGTGAGACCCAGTACTTC. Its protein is CASSVGTSGSETQYF.